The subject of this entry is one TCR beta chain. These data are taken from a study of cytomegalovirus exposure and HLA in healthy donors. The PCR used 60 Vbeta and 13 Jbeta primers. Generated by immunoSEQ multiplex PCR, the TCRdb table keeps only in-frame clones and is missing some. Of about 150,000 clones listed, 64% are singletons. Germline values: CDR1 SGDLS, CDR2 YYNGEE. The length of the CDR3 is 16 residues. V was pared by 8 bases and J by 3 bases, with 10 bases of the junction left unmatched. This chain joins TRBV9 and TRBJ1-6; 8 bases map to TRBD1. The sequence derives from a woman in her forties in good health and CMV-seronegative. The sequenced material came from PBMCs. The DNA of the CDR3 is TGTGCCAGTTCGCAGGGGGCTCCGGGCTATAATTCACCCCTCCACTTT. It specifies CASSQGAPGYNSPLHF.